This TCR beta chain was obtained from a study of cytomegalovirus exposure and HLA in healthy donors. Regarding the study as a whole: In a later analysis, HLA-C alleles had the fewest associated TCRs, DRB1 alleles the most.

Amplification used 60 Vbeta primers and 13 Jbeta primers. The method was immunoSEQ multiplex PCR; TCRdb's version includes in-frame clones alone and lacks a portion of them. The sample holds a few hundred thousand clones; over 65% are singletons and the top ten take 15% to 17%. V shed 4 bases and J 2 bases; nucleotides not matched to a gene: 5. The CDR3 spans 15 residues. The germline V gene encodes CDR1 SGHRS and CDR2 YFSETQ. As for this clone: Its antigen remains unknown.

The specimen was PBMCs. The TCR sequence derives from a man aged 40-50 years in good health and CMV-seronegative. The V and J genes are TRBV5-1 and TRBJ2-5; TRBD1 aligns across 10 bases. Here the CDR3 reads CASSPTGGDQETQYF. The DNA of the CDR3 is TGCGCCAGCAGCCCGACAGGGGGCGATCAAGAGACCCAGTACTTC.